This T cell receptor (beta chain) was obtained from a study of T cells in localized non-small cell lung cancer. Study conclusions and caveats: Turning up in adjacent lung were a median roughly 50 of the top 100 tumor clones. Adjacent uninvolved lung tissue had the highest T cell clonality, exceeding tumor.

Trimming removed 0 bases at V and 6 bases at J, with 17 bases between. The germline gives CDR1 LNHDA, CDR2 SQIVND (reference sequence). This CDR3 is built from 16 residues. This clone turned up a few times. Its antigen is unidentified. Profiling relied on immunoSEQ multiplex PCR, and the TCRdb table lists in-frame clones only, not all of them. Of more than 30,000 clones in the sample, just over 85% were seen once. The rearrangement uses TRBV19 and TRBJ2-5, with D tentatively TRBD1 (6 bases). This sequence was found in a male donor at least 60 years old with stage III lung adenocarcinoma. The starting material was peripheral blood, obtained before any cancer treatment. The CDR3 nucleotides read TGTGCCAGTAGTATAGATGGGGGCGCGAGGCAAAAGACCCAGTACTTC. This gives the protein CASSIDGGARQKTQYF. The full variable domain, in which reference TRBV19 and TRBJ2-5 provide the parts outside the CDR3, is DGGITQSPKYLFRKEGQNVTLSCEQNLNHDAMYWYRQDPGQGLRLIYYSQIVNDFQKGDIAEGYSVSREKKESFPLTVTSAQKNPTAFYLCASSIDGGARQKTQYFGPGTRLLVL.